The entry below gives a single TCR beta chain sequence along with its context. Its antigen is unidentified. TCRbeta library preparation incorporated unique molecular identifiers. TCRdb recomputed calls from the PCR reads with MiXCR, one row per CDR3 protein. The sample consists of 250,000 to 300,000 distinct CDR3 sequences, 6% to 10% of them appearing once. This sample was included in a study of T-cell reconstitution after alpha-beta-depleted transplantation in children. The V and J ends lost 1 base and 0 bases respectively, with 6 bases between them. The CDR3 extends over 14 amino acids. Germline CDR1 and CDR2: KGHSH and LQKENI. General observations from the study: The high TCRbeta diversity at day 60 in some patients came from surviving recipient T cells and thymic progenitors. T-cell counts and diversity at one year following transplant were attributed mainly to newly produced T cells. Where alpha-beta T cells came from about two months after transplant was reportedly several hundred expanded graft clones.

The sequence was obtained from a female patient aged 2-9 years who had a stem cell transplant for Fanconi anemia, so the T cells may come from the graft donor. Specimen: peripheral blood, collected 360 days after TCRalphabeta/CD19-depleted stem cell transplant. The rearrangement uses TRBV18 and TRBJ1-2; D unresolved. CDR3 protein: CASSPQNPNYGYTF. As DNA, the CDR3 is TGTGCCAGCTCACCACAAAACCCTAACTATGGCTACACCTTC.